A single sample gave rise to the 18 T cell receptor beta chains below, sequenced in a study of cytomegalovirus exposure and HLA in healthy donors. Researchers ran the PCR with 60 Vbeta and 13 Jbeta primers. Repertoires were generated with immunoSEQ multiplex PCR, while TCRdb's copy carries only in-frame clones and drops some. Counted here are about 110,000 clones, around 75% occurring once; the ten biggest clones make up around 2.6%. Sequencing was done on a sample of PBMCs. The receptors come from a male donor in good health and CMV-seropositive.

The chain links TRBV5-1 to TRBJ2-3; the match to TRBD2 covers 9 bases. Germline values: CDR1 SGHRS, CDR2 YFSETQ. The CDR3 sequence is 15 residues long. The V segment lost 7 bases and the J segment 6 bases; nucleotides outside the gene matches: 12. The CDR3 nucleotides are TGCGCCAGCTTACGGGGCGGGGGGGCATCGGATACGCAGTATTTT. This codes for CASLRGGGASDTQYF.

This clone came up once. The chain links TRBV4-1 to TRBJ2-7, with 7 bases identical to TRBD1. There are 14 residues in the CDR3. Germline V gives CDR1 MGHRA, CDR2 YSYEKL. Trimming at V came to 2 bases and at J to 4 bases, leaving 5 bases not matched to a gene. The CDR3 region has the DNA TGCGCCAGCAGCCAACGCACAGGGGAGTACGAGCAGTACTTC. This gives the protein CASSQRTGEYEQYF.

This clone has at least ten counts. The V gene is TRBV5-1, the J gene TRBJ1-4, with a tentative D call TRBD1 (5 bases). V was pared by 4 bases and J by 1 base, with 11 bases between. CDR1 and CDR2 from the germline V gene are SGHRS and YFSETQ. This CDR3 is 15 amino acids long. CDR3 bases: TGCGCCAGCAGCCGGGTCGGGGGAACTAATGAAAAACTGTTTTTT. This codes for CASSRVGGTNEKLFF.

This clone was recorded a few times. The chain carries TRBV14 and TRBJ2-3, with 11 positions matching TRBD2. Per germline, CDR1 SGHDN and CDR2 FVKESK. V was pared by 1 base and J by 2 bases, with 2 bases of the junction left unmatched. The length of the CDR3 is 16 residues. In DNA, the CDR3 is TGTGCCAGCAGCCAAGGACTAGCGGGATACACAGATACGCAGTATTTT. Amino acids: CASSQGLAGYTDTQYF.

This rearrangement joins TRBV6-6 to TRBJ1-3; 7 bases agree with TRBD1. Unmatched junction bases numbered 3, after V lost 4 bases and J lost 0 bases. CDR1 MNHNY and CDR2 SVGAGI come from the germline V gene (reference sequence). The CDR3 runs 15 residues. CDR3 sequence: CASSLTGNSGNTIYF. CDR3 in DNA: TGTGCCAGCAGTTTGACAGGGAACTCTGGAAACACCATATATTTT.

This rearrangement joins TRBV28 to TRBJ2-7, with TRBD1 matching 10 bases. Germline CDR1 and CDR2: MDHEN and SYDVKM. The CDR3 length is 15 residues. The V segment lost 6 bases and the J segment 0 bases; nucleotides outside the gene matches: 5. The CDR3, as DNA: TGTGCCAGCAGCTTGACAGGGGGCGTCTCCTACGAGCAGTACTTC. This sequence encodes CASSLTGGVSYEQYF.

The V gene is TRBV27, the J gene TRBJ2-7; tentatively, D is TRBD1 (6 bases). This CDR3 has 15 amino acids. Trimming pared 6 bases from V and 6 bases from J, leaving 21 bases between. Germline assignment: CDR1 MNHEY and CDR2 SMNVEV (reference sequence). CDR3 nucleotides: TGTGCCAGCAGCCAGAACCGGGACAAAGGGTTCGAGCAGTACTTC. Protein sequence: CASSQNRDKGFEQYF.

This chain uses TRBV5-5 with TRBJ1-5, with 8 bases fitting TRBD1. The CDR3 is 15 amino acids. Germline CDR1 is SGHKS and CDR2 is YYEKEE (reference sequence). Trimming at V came to 3 bases and at J to 5 bases, leaving 7 bases not matched to a gene. The CDR3 coding sequence is TGTGCCAGCAGCTATGGGACAGGAGAATATCAGCCCCAGCATTTT. This codes for CASSYGTGEYQPQHF.

This chain uses TRBV27 with TRBJ2-3; D may be TRBD2 (5 bases). Germline V gives CDR1 MNHEY, CDR2 SMNVEV (reference sequence). V was cut by 5 bases and J by 8 bases, with 14 bases left in between. The CDR3 has 13 amino acids. CDR3 coding DNA: TGTGCCAGCAGTCTCCTCGCAGAGGGTACGCAGTATTTT. Translating gives CASSLLAEGTQYF.

The rearrangement joins TRBV28 to TRBJ2-1; 11 positions match TRBD2. Trimming took 8 bases from V and 0 from J; bases not matched to a gene: 12. The CDR3 is made up of 18 amino acids. CDR1 and CDR2 (germline): MDHEN, SYDVKM. CDR3 sequence: CASQGVAGGESSYNEQFF. The CDR3 DNA reads as TGTGCCAGCCAGGGGGTAGCGGGAGGGGAAAGCTCCTACAATGAGCAGTTCTTC. The full variable domain, rest sourced from reference TRBV28 and TRBJ2-1, is DVKVTQSSRYLVKRTGEKVFLECVQDMDHENMFWYRQDPGLGLRLIYFSYDVKMKEKGDIPEGYSVSREKKERFSLILESASTNQTSMYLCASQGVAGGESSYNEQFFGPGTRLTVL.

V gene TRBV6-6 combines with J gene TRBJ1-2; 7 bases match TRBD1. The CDR3 is made up of 11 amino acids. The trim removed 7 bases at V and 7 bases at J, leaving 3 bases unmatched. Germline V lookup: CDR1 MNHNY, CDR2 SVGAGI (reference sequence). The CDR3 is CASTTGSGYTF. CDR3 nucleotide sequence: TGTGCCAGCACGACAGGGTCTGGCTACACCTTC.

The J gene is TRBJ2-7, the V gene TRBV6-5; 10 bases agree with TRBD1. The V segment lost 2 bases and the J segment 4 bases; nucleotides outside the gene matches: 5. This CDR3 has 15 amino acids. Germline loops: CDR1 MNHEY, CDR2 SVGAGI. The CDR3: CASSYADRGLYEQYF. As DNA, the CDR3 is TGTGCCAGCAGTTACGCCGACAGGGGGCTTTACGAGCAGTACTTC.

The rearrangement uses TRBV9 and TRBJ2-2, with no clear D. The CDR3 sequence is 14 residues long. Germline CDR1 is SGDLS and CDR2 is YYNGEE. The V end lost 0 bases, the J end lost 7 bases, and 10 bases lay between the germline ends. CDR3 sequence (DNA): TGTGCCAGCAGCGTAGACGGAAGGAGCGGGGAGCTGTTTTTT. It is translated as CASSVDGRSGELFF.

The count of this clone is one. CDR3 sequence: CASSYLTGMNTEAFF. In nucleotides, the CDR3 is TGTGCCAGCAGTTACCTGACAGGAATGAACACTGAAGCTTTCTTT. The chain has TRBV6-6 and TRBJ1-1; possibly TRBD1 for D (6 bases). CDR3 length: 15 amino acids. The germline V gene encodes CDR1 MNHNY and CDR2 SVGAGI (reference sequence). Trimming pared 2 bases from V and 0 bases from J, leaving 10 bases between.

The chain joins TRBV10-3 to TRBJ2-4; TRBD1 aligns across 7 bases. The CDR3 is 14 residues long. The germline V gene has CDR1 ENHRY and CDR2 SYGVKD. V trimming: 8 bases; J trimming: 0 bases; junction bases outside the gene matches: 4. The CDR3 sequence: CAIQGVGAKNIQYF. CDR3 in DNA: TGTGCCATCCAGGGGGTTGGAGCCAAAAACATTCAGTACTTC.

The rearrangement joins TRBV4-1 to TRBJ1-1; D gene ambiguous. The CDR3 is 14 residues long. Germline loops: CDR1 MGHRA, CDR2 YSYEKL. Trimming stripped 1 base from V and 3 bases from J, with 9 bases between. The CDR3 loop is CASSQGRSYTEAFF. CDR3 in DNA: TGCGCCAGCAGCCAAGGTCGGAGCTACACTGAAGCTTTCTTT.

This clone has just a few counts. The J gene is TRBJ2-3, the V gene TRBV7-9; 12 nucleotides agree with TRBD2. This CDR3 has 16 residues. V shed 5 bases and J 1 base; nucleotides not matched to a gene: 4. The V gene's germline CDR1 is SEHNR and CDR2 FQNEAQ (reference sequence). CDR3: CASSKGLAGRTDTQYF. CDR3 sequence (DNA): TGTGCCAGCAGCAAGGGACTAGCGGGCCGCACAGATACGCAGTATTTT.

The rearrangement joins TRBV7-9 to TRBJ2-7; D gene unclear. The CDR3 runs 14 residues. The germline V and J ends were trimmed by 1 base and 0 bases, with 7 bases remaining between them. The germline gives CDR1 SEHNR, CDR2 FQNEAQ (reference sequence). The CDR3 region is CASSLVGGSYEQYF. In DNA, the CDR3 is TGTGCCAGCAGCTTAGTAGGCGGCTCCTACGAGCAGTACTTC.